Below, 13 T cell receptor beta chains from the same sample are listed, as sequenced in a study of T cell responses to AZD1222 COVID-19 vaccine. Measured with immunoSEQ multiplex PCR; TCRdb has only the in-frame clones, and not every one. Of fewer than 110,000 clones in the sample, under 95% are singletons; the top ten hold about 20%. The sample here was peripheral blood, taken on day 0 of AZD1222 vaccination. The receptor source for this set is an adult in good health.

V and J are TRBV9 and TRBJ2-1, with 8 bases aligning to TRBD2. Germline V gene data show CDR1 as SGDLS and CDR2 as YYNGEE. The CDR3 is 15 amino acids. After removal of 4 bases from V and 4 bases from J, the junction contained 7 bases not matched to a gene. The CDR3 reads CASSPRGGLYNEQFF. CDR3 nucleotide sequence: TGTGCCAGCAGCCCACGGGGGGGCCTGTACAATGAGCAGTTCTTC.

The CDR3 DNA follows: TGTGCCAGCAGACTAGCGGGGGGCTCCTACGAGCAGTACTTC. Translated, it gives CASRLAGGSYEQYF. V is TRBV7-2 and J is TRBJ2-7, with TRBD2 identical over 12 bases. Germline lookup yields CDR1 SGHTA and CDR2 FQGNSA. The CDR3 totals 14 residues. The trim removed 6 bases at V and 0 bases at J, leaving 0 bases unmatched.

The chain joins TRBV6-1 to TRBJ2-1; D ambiguous. The CDR3 is 13 amino acids. V was trimmed by 1 base and J by 7 bases, leaving 8 bases between them. Per the germline V gene, CDR1 is MNHNS and CDR2 is SASEGT. In DNA, the CDR3 is TGTGCCAGCAGTGAAGGACTCTTAAATGAGCAGTTCTTC. Translated: CASSEGLLNEQFF.

The J gene is TRBJ2-3, the V gene TRBV6-5; 10 bases match TRBD1. With V trimmed by 6 bases and J by 5 bases, 5 bases remained unmatched. This CDR3 comprises 14 residues. In germline, CDR1 is MNHEY, CDR2 SVGAGI. CDR3 region: CASRPTGGRDTQYF. The CDR3 DNA reads TGTGCCAGCAGGCCGACAGGGGGCAGAGATACGCAGTATTTT.

The CDR3 nucleotides read TGTGCCTGTACTAGCGGGGAACACAATGAGCAGTTCTTC. Translation: CACTSGEHNEQFF. The chain uses TRBV30 and TRBJ2-1, with TRBD2 identical over 10 bases. The junction had 4 bases not matched to a gene; V was cut back by 6 bases and J by 5 bases. The CDR3 has 13 amino acids. The germline CDR1 and CDR2 sequences are GTSNPN and SVGIG (reference sequence).

The J gene is TRBJ1-1, the V gene TRBV19, with D maybe TRBD1 (5 bases). CDR1 and CDR2 from the germline V gene are LNHDA and SQIVND (reference sequence). Trimming shortened V by 3 bases and J by 0 bases, and 8 bases separated the two germline ends. The CDR3 runs to 14 residues. CDR3 coding DNA: TGTGCCAGTAGTATGAGCAGGGTGAACACTGAAGCTTTCTTT. Protein sequence: CASSMSRVNTEAFF.

The chain is built from TRBV5-4 and TRBJ2-5; D tentatively reads TRBD1 or TRBD2 (5 bases each). Germline loops: CDR1 SGHNT, CDR2 YYREEE (reference sequence). V lost 0 bases and J lost 2, with 8 bases in between. The CDR3 loop spans 14 amino acids. The CDR3 here is CASSLAGTQETQYF. CDR3 coding DNA: TGTGCCAGCAGCTTGGCAGGGACGCAAGAGACCCAGTACTTC. Full variable domain (remainder filled in from reference TRBV5-4 and TRBJ2-5): ETGVTQSPTHLIKTRGQQVTLRCSSQSGHNTVSWYQQALGQGPQFIFQYYREEENGRGNFPPRFSGLQFPNYSSELNVNALELDDSALYLCASSLAGTQETQYFGPGTRLLVL.

In this sample, this clone turned up a few times. The V gene is TRBV7-3, the J gene TRBJ1-1; D unclear. Germline CDR1 and CDR2: SGHTA and FQGTGA. V dropped 1 base and J dropped 1 base, with 4 bases sitting between them. There are 13 residues in the CDR3. The CDR3 spells CASSLNRNTEAFF. The DNA for the CDR3 is TGTGCCAGCAGCTTAAACCGGAACACTGAAGCTTTCTTT.

This rearrangement joins TRBV5-6 to TRBJ2-2; D is unclear. Per the germline V gene, CDR1 is SGHDT and CDR2 is YYEEEE. CDR3 length equals 14 residues. V gave up 4 bases and J gave up 7 bases, with 14 bases separating them. The CDR3 DNA reads as TGTGCCAGCAGCCCCCTTATTTGGGGCGGGGAGCTGTTTTTT. Translating gives CASSPLIWGGELFF. The whole variable domain, remainder taken from reference TRBV5-6 and TRBJ2-2, is DAGVTQSPTHLIKTRGQQVTLRCSPKSGHDTVSWYQQALGQGPQFIFQYYEEEERQRGNFPDRFSGHQFPNYSSELNVNALLLGDSALYLCASSPLIWGGELFFGEGSRLTVL.

The CDR3 sequence: CASSRGTGRGNYGYTF. The CDR3, as DNA: TGCGCCAGCAGCCGGGGGACAGGGAGGGGGAACTATGGCTACACCTTC. The rearrangement uses TRBV4-3 and TRBJ1-2; 9 bases map to TRBD1. After removal of 4 bases from V and 2 bases from J, the junction contained 8 bases not matched to a gene. Germline-derived CDR1 and CDR2 are LGHNA and YSLEER. The CDR3 length is 16 residues.

The chain uses TRBV2 and TRBJ2-7; D remains ambiguous. Germline CDR1 is SNHLY and CDR2 is FYNNEI. V gave up 8 bases and J gave up 4 bases, with 18 bases separating them. CDR3 length: 14 amino acids. Written as DNA, the CDR3 is TGTGCCAGCGGCGAGGCGGTGGCGCTATACGAGCAGTACTTC. Translating gives CASGEAVALYEQYF. The complete variable domain, with remaining parts taken from reference TRBV2 and TRBJ2-7, reads EPEVTQTPSHQVTQMGQEVILRCVPISNHLYFYWYRQILGQKVEFLVSFYNNEISEKSEIFDDQFSVERPDGSNFTLKIRSTKLEDSAMYFCASGEAVALYEQYFGPGTRLTVT.

The chain joins TRBV7-2 to TRBJ1-2; D call uncertain. Germline V gene sequence: CDR1 SGHTA, CDR2 FQGNSA. CDR3 length: 13 residues. V lost 2 bases to trimming and J lost 8 bases, with 12 bases between them. The CDR3 DNA is TGTGCCAGCAGCTTACCAGTACTAGTAGGCTACACCTTC. This translates into CASSLPVLVGYTF. The full variable domain, with the rest looked up from reference TRBV7-2 and TRBJ1-2, is GAGVSQSPSNKVTEKGKDVELRCDPISGHTALYWYRQSLGQGLEFLIYFQGNSAPDKSGLPSDRFSAERTGGSVSTLTIQRTQQEDSAVYLCASSLPVLVGYTFGSGTRLTVV.

The chain uses TRBV2 and TRBJ1-2; D is possibly TRBD1 (6 bases). The germline gives CDR1 SNHLY, CDR2 FYNNEI. The CDR3 runs 15 residues. The germline V and J ends were trimmed by 3 bases and 2 bases, with 13 bases remaining between them. The chain's CDR3 is CASSDRGRLNYGYTF. In DNA form, the CDR3 reads TGTGCCAGCAGTGACAGGGGACGATTGAACTATGGCTACACCTTC.